This T cell receptor beta chain originates from a study of T-cell memory formation after mild COVID-19. Study conclusions and caveats: Unconfirmed was the SARS-CoV-2 specificity of second-wave clones that peaked on day 37. Clones contracting day 15 to 85 were balanced CD4/CD8; later expanders leaned CD4+.

Constant-segment primers served in 5'RACE that generated TCR alpha and TCR beta cDNA libraries bearing sample barcodes and UMIs. One entry per CDR3 protein, called by TCRdb with MiXCR from the 5' RACE reads. This table holds approximately 400,000 distinct CDR3 sequences, roughly a quarter found once. In regard to this clonotype: Antigen unknown. A read error may account for a junction end that differs from germline.

This clonotype was obtained from an adult woman who had mild COVID-19 (a few samples of this study predate the infection). Cell type and time point are not known. The sample taken for sequencing was PBMCs or a T cell subset sorted from them (not recorded which).

The CDR3 DNA is TGTGCCAGCTGTGAAAATGAGCAGTTCTTC. Translated: CASCENEQFF. V is TRBV6-1 and J is TRBJ2-1; no firm D call. This CDR3 comprises 10 residues. The germline V gene has CDR1 MNHNS and CDR2 SASEGT.